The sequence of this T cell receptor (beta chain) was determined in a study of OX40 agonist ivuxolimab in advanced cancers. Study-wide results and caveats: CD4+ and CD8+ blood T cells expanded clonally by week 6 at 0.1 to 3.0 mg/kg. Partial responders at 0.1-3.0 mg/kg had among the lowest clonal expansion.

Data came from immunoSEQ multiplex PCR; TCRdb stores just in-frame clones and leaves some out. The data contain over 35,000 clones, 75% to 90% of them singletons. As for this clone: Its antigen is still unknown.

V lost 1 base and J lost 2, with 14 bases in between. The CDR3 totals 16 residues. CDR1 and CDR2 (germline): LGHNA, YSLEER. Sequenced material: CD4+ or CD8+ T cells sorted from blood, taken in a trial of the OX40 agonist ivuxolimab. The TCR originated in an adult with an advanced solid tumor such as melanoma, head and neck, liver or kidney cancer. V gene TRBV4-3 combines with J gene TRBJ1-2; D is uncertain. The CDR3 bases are TGCGCCAGCAGCCAAGTCCTTTATACAGTCAACTATGGCTACACCTTC. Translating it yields CASSQVLYTVNYGYTF.